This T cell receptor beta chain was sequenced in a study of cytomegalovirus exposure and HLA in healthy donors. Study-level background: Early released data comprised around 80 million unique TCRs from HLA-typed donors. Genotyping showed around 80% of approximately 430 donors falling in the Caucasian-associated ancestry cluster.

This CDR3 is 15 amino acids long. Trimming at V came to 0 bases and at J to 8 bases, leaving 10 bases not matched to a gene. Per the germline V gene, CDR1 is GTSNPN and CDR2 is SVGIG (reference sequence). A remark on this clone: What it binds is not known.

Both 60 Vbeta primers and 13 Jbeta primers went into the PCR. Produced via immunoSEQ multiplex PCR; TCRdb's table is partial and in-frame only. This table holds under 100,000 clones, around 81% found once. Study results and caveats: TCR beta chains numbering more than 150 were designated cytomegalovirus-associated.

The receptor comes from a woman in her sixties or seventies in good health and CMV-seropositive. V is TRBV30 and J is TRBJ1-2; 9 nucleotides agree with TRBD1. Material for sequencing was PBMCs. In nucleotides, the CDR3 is TGTGCCTGGAGTGTAACAGGGGGCATTTTTGGAGGCTACACCTTC. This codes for CAWSVTGGIFGGYTF.